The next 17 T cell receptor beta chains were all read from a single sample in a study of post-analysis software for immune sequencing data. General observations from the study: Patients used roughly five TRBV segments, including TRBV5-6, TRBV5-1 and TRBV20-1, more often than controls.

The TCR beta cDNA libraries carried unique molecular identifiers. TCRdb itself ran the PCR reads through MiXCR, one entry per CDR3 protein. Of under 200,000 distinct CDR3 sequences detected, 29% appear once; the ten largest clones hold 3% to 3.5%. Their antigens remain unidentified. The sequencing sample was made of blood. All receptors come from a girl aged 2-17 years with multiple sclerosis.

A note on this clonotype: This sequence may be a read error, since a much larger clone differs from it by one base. The CDR3 loop is CASRPRGSRYGYTF. In DNA form, the CDR3 reads TGTGCCAGCAGGCCCAGGGGGAGCCGTTATGGCTACACCTTC. The chain is built from TRBV12-3 or TRBV12-4 and TRBJ1-2; TRBD1 matches 7 bases. The length of the CDR3 is 14 residues. Trimming at V came to 6 bases and at J to 5 bases, leaving 9 bases not matched to a gene.

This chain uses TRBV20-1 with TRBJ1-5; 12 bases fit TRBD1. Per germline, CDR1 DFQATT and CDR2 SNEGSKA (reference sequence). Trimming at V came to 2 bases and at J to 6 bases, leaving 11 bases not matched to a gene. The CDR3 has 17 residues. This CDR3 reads CSARTPWGTGGGQPQHF. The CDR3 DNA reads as TGCAGTGCTAGAACCCCTTGGGGGACAGGGGGCGGTCAGCCCCAGCATTTT.

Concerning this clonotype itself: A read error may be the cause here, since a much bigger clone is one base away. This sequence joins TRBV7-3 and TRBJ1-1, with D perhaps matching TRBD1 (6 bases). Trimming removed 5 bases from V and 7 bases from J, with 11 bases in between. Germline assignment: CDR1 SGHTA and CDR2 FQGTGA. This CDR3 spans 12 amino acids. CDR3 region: CASSPTGIEAFF. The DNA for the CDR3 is TGTGCCAGCAGCCCGACAGGCATTGAAGCTTTCTTT.

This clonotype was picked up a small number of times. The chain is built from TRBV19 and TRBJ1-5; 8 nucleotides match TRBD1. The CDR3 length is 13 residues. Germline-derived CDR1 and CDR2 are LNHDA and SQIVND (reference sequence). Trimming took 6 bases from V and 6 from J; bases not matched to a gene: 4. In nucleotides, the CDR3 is TGTGCCAGTAGCCAGGGGGCGGGTCAGCCCCAGCATTTT. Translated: CASSQGAGQPQHF. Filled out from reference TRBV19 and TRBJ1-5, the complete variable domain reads DGGITQSPKYLFRKEGQNVTLSCEQNLNHDAMYWYRQDPGQGLRLIYYSQIVNDFQKGDIAEGYSVSREKKESFPLTVTSAQKNPTAFYLCASSQGAGQPQHFGDGTRLSIL.

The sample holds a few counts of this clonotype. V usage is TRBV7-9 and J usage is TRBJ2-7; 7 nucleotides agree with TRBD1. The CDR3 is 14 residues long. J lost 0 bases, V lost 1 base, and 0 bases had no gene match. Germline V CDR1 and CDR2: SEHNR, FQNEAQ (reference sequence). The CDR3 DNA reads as TGTGCCAGCAGCTTAGGGGACAGCTCCTACGAGCAGTACTTC. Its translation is CASSLGDSSYEQYF.

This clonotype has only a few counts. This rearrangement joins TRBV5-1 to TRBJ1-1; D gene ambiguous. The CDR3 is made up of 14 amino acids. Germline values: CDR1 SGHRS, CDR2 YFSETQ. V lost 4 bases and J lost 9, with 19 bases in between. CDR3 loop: CASSLIPDEIQAFF. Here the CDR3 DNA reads TGCGCCAGCAGCCTCATACCGGACGAGATCCAAGCTTTCTTT.

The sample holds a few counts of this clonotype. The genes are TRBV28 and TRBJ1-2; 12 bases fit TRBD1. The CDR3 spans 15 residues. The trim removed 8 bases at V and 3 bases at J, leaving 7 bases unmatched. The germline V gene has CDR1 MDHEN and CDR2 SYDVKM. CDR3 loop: CASDSGTGGYYGYTF. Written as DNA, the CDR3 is TGTGCCAGCGACTCCGGGACAGGGGGCTACTATGGCTACACCTTC.

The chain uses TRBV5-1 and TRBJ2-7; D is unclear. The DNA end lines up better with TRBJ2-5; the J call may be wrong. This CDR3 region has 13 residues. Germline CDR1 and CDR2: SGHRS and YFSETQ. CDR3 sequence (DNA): TGCGCCAGCAGCTTGCGCCCCCAAGAGACCCAGTACTTC. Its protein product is CASSLRPQETQYF.

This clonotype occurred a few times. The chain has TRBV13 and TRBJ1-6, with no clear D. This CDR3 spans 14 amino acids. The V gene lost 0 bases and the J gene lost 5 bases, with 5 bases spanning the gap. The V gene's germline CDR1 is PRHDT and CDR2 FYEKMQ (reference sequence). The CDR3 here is CASSLGANNSPLHF. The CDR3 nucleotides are TGTGCCAGCAGCTTAGGCGCTAATAATTCACCCCTCCACTTT.

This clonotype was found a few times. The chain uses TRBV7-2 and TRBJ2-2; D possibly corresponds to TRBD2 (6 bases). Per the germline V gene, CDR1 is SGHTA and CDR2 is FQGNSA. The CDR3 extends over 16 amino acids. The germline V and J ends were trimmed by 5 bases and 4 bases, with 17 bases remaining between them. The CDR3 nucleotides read TGTGCCAGCAGCCCCAGATCAGCGGGCCTCACCGGGGAGCTGTTTTTT. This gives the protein CASSPRSAGLTGELFF.

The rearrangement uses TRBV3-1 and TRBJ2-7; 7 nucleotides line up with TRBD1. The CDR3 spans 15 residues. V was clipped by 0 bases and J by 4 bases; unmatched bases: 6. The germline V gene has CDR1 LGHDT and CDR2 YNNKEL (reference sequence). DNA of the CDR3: TGTGCCAGCAGCCAAGACCTGGGACAGACATACGAGCAGTACTTC. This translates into CASSQDLGQTYEQYF.

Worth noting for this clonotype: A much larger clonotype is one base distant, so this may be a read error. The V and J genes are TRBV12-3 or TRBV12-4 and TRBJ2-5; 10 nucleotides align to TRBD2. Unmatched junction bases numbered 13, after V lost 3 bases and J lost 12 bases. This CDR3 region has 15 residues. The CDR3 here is CASSFTEAGGTVEYF. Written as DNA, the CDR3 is TGTGCCAGCAGTTTTACTGAAGCGGGAGGGACGGTGGAGTACTTC.

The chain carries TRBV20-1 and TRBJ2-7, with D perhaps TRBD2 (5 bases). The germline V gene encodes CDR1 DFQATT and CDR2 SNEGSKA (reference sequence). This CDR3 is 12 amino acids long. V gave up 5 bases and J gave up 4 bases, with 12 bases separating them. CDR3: CSAEGGGYEQYF. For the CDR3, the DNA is TGCAGTGCTGAGGGTGGTGGGTACGAGCAGTACTTC.

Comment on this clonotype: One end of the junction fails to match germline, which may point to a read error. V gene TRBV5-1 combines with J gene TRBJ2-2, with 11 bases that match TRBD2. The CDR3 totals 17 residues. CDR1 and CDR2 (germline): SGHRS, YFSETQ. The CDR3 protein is CASSRSASGGNTGERFF. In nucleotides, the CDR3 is TGCGCCAGCAGCCGGTCCGCTAGCGGGGGGAACACCGGGGAGCGGTTTTTT.

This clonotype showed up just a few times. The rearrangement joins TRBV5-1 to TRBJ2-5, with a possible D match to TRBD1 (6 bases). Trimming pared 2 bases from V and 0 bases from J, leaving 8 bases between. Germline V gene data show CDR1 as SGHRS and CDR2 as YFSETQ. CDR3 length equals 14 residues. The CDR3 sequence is CASSFGQYQETQYF. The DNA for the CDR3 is TGCGCCAGCAGCTTCGGACAGTACCAAGAGACCCAGTACTTC.

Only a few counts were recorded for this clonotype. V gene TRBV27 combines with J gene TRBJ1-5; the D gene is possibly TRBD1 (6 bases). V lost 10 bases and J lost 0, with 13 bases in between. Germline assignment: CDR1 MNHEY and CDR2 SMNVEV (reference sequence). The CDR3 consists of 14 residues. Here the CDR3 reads CATRQVNSNQPQHF. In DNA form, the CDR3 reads TGTGCCACCCGACAGGTGAATAGCAATCAGCCCCAGCATTTT.

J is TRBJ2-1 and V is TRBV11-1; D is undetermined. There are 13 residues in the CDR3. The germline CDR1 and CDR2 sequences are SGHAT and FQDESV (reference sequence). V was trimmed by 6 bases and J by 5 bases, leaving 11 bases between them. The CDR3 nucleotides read TGTGCCAGCAGGTGGTCAATAAACAATGAGCAGTTCTTC. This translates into CASRWSINNEQFF.